What follows are 3 T cell receptor beta chains derived from one specimen sequenced in a study of shared clonotypes between healthy human individuals. Measured with immunoSEQ multiplex PCR; TCRdb has only the in-frame clones, and not every one. The sample has around 510,000 clones; about 96% are singletons. The sequencing sample was made of naive CD4+ T cells sorted from blood. Subset described: CD45RA+ positively selected. Every receptor here comes from a woman in her thirties in good health.

Written as DNA, the CDR3 is TGTGCCAGCAGTCCCTTGAGGGCAGGGGTGTTCGAGACCCAGTACTTC. Residues: CASSPLRAGVFETQYF. The rearrangement links TRBV28 to TRBJ2-5, with D possibly matching TRBD1 (6 bases). CDR3 size: 16 residues. Germline V gene lookup returns CDR1 MDHEN and CDR2 SYDVKM. The V end was cut by 5 bases, the J end by 5 bases, with 21 bases between.

The V call is TRBV19, the J call TRBJ2-7; D gene unclear. The V gene lost 4 bases and the J gene lost 2 bases, with 12 bases spanning the gap. CDR1 is LNHDA, CDR2 SQIVND, per germline (reference sequence). This CDR3 region has 14 residues. The CDR3 DNA sequence: TGTGCCAGTAGTACTAGAGGCCCCACCTACGAGCAGTACTTC. Its translation is CASSTRGPTYEQYF.

The V call is TRBV2, the J call TRBJ2-5; 8 bases fit TRBD1. Trimming took 5 bases from V and 5 from J; bases not matched to a gene: 7. Per the germline V gene, CDR1 is SNHLY and CDR2 is FYNNEI. The CDR3 consists of 14 residues. CDR3 in amino acids: CASSRQGLGETQYF. CDR3 DNA sequence: TGTGCCAGCAGTCGACAGGGGTTAGGGGAGACCCAGTACTTC. Together with reference TRBV2 and TRBJ2-5, the CDR3 gives the full variable domain: EPEVTQTPSHQVTQMGQEVILRCVPISNHLYFYWYRQILGQKVEFLVSFYNNEISEKSEIFDDQFSVERPDGSNFTLKIRSTKLEDSAMYFCASSRQGLGETQYFGPGTRLLVL.